This T cell receptor (beta chain) was captured in a study of T cells in Graves' hyperthyroidism and ophthalmopathy. The V gene end was trimmed by 2 bases and the J gene end by 5 bases; junction bases not matched to a gene: 5. CDR1 LNHDA and CDR2 SQIVND come from the germline V gene (reference sequence). This CDR3 is 14 amino acids long. This clonotype has at least ten counts. Each diagnosis drew on symptoms, thyroxine, TRAb, thyroid ultrasound and orbital computed tomography findings. Regions amplified from RNA transcripts were the TCR beta CDR3 regions. The HTBI set primed first-round TCR CDR3 RT-PCR. TCRdb processed the multiplex PCR reads anew with MiXCR; each CDR3 protein has one entry. The table records a few hundred thousand distinct CDR3 sequences, about half of them present only once.

Sequencing input: peripheral blood or thyroid tissue (not recorded which). The rearrangement links TRBV19 to TRBJ2-7; 8 positions match TRBD1. This sequence was found in a woman under 30 with Graves' hyperthyroidism. The CDR3 spells CASSIQGAFHEQYF. CDR3 nucleotides: TGTGCCAGTAGTATACAGGGGGCGTTCCACGAGCAGTACTTC.